The entry that follows covers one TCR beta chain sequence. Its recognized antigen is unknown. No qualities accompany the bases; no much larger clone lies one base away. This entry is derived from a study of Graves' ophthalmopathy and Graves' hyperthyroidism (dated by TCRdb to 2017 to 2018). In the study overall: Peripheral blood was collected at initial diagnosis, prior to any treatment. The study used TCR beta repertoire signatures to distinguish Graves' ophthalmopathy from Graves' hyperthyroidism and to predict progression to ophthalmopathy. In total, around 130 blood samples were TCR-sequenced: around 42 ophthalmopathy, 80 or so hyperthyroidism and approximately 17 hyperthyroidism-to-ophthalmopathy patients. To explore V-J signatures that separate ophthalmopathy from hyperthyroidism, a discovery set of about a hundred patients was enrolled, consisting of approximately 44 with ophthalmopathy and 57 with stable hyperthyroidism. The independent validation cohort included 20 or so hyperthyroidism patients plus 17 patients who later progressed from hyperthyroidism to ophthalmopathy. In several hyperthyroidism patients, the T-cell repertoires found in thyroid tissue were compared with those found in blood. After sampling, hyperthyroidism patients received methimazole starting at 30 mg daily, and ophthalmopathy patients received high-dose intravenous methylprednisolone. The approximately 100 discovery patients were divided at random into training and test sets in a 7:3 ratio.

For repertoire sequencing, TCR beta CDR3 regions were amplified from RNA transcripts. The first round was an RT-PCR using HTBI primers with the Qiagen OneStep RT-PCR kit, and this first round was followed by a second-round multiplex PCR, then size selection and purification. The libraries underwent paired-end sequencing with 100 bp reads on an Illumina HiSeq2000. The authors processed their data as follows. SOAPnuke was used to process the reads, removing any read that contained adapters or uncalled bases, had a mean Phred below 15, or lacked an exact match to the constant primer or identifier. COPE v1.2.5 was used to merge high-quality paired reads. Each unique nucleotide sequence was treated as a clonotype, and MiTCR v1.1 was used to align the clonotypes to the IMGT TRB V, D and J references. The analysis was limited to V-J combinations with a frequency above 0.0001, which together covered approximately 99% of repertoires. For each V-J combination, a TCR clonal expansion and chaos score was defined as the ratio of F50 clonal expansion to chaos observed in the TCRdist matrix. Welch's t-statistics and random forest were used to reduce features to about 13 V-J combinations, which were fed into a naive Bayes classifier. The Morisita-Horn index was used to measure how similar the thyroid and blood repertoires were. TCRdb reworked the public reads: Q25 trimming with fastp, MiXCR clone assembly, productive beta chains retained. A single entry per CDR3 protein holds the most common genes and DNA from its merged rows. TCRdb's processing, not the study's, gives the V and J calls here. The table for this sample lists nearly 400,000 distinct CDR3 sequences; around 19% of them were counted only once. About 1.6% of the sample is in the top ten clones.

The full study reports these points: Ophthalmopathy was separated from stable hyperthyroidism by the 13-signature model with 85% to 90% sensitivity and 81% to 83% specificity in cross-validation and with 80%/75% in the test set. In validation, the model predicted ophthalmopathy progression with about 70% sensitivity and roughly 72% specificity; some 13 predicted patients were CT-confirmed with GO in a median of around 6.5 months. Sample size was not predetermined statistically, and investigators were not blinded to group allocation. Most expanded thyroid clonotypes with a frequency above 0.001 also appeared in blood, which suggests that blood repertoires may reflect the immune response in the thyroid.

The ophthalmopathy patients had moderately to severely active disease, with a Clinical Activity Score of 3 or higher, a NOSPECS grade of 4 or higher, and a disease duration of less than 3 months. Patients with other autoimmune diseases, uncontrolled infections, pregnancy or lactation were excluded from the study. Clinical symptoms, serum thyroxine, TRAb, thyroid ultrasound and orbital computed tomography were used for diagnosis. Ficoll-Paque density gradient centrifugation was used to isolate PBMCs from 10 ml of fresh peripheral blood. Total RNA was extracted with Trizol reagent and quality-checked on an Agilent 2100 Bioanalyzer. V is trimmed back by 7 bases and J by 5 bases, and the junction contains 12 bases that no gene match accounts for. The CDR3 goes from the cysteine to the phenylalanine over 14 residues. Only the CDR3 DNA stays, 42 bases, in frame from base 1. From a lookup of the germline V gene (reference sequence), CDR1 and CDR2 are SGHKS and YYEKEE.

Sequenced material: peripheral blood. The rearrangement joined TRBV5-5 to TRBJ2-7; TRBD2 agrees with 7 junctional bases. The receptor comes from a woman aged 18-35 years with Graves' ophthalmopathy. Donor details come from another sample of the same person, matched by shared clones. CDR3 loop: CASDRYRGEDEQYF. The nucleotide sequence reads as follows: TGTGCCAGCGATCGATACCGGGGGGAGGACGAGCAGTACTTC.